These 27 T cell receptor beta chains originate from one sample sequenced in a study of T-cell memory formation after mild COVID-19. TCRdb reprocessed the 5' RACE reads with MiXCR, giving one entry per CDR3 protein. Of around 300,000 distinct CDR3 sequences listed, around 8% are singletons. The sequencing sample was made of PBMCs or a T cell subset sorted from them (not recorded which). Receptors originate from a man in his late teens or twenties who had mild COVID-19 (a few samples of this study predate the infection). Cell type and time point are not known.

This clonotype was found many times. The V gene is TRBV12-3 or TRBV12-4, the J gene TRBJ1-1; a possible D gene is TRBD1 (5 bases). This CDR3 is built from 11 residues. V dropped 3 bases and J dropped 11 bases, with 10 bases sitting between them. CDR3 loop: CASSLGQRAFF. In DNA, the CDR3 is TGTGCCAGCAGTTTGGGGCAGCGCGCTTTCTTT.

This rearrangement joins TRBV12-3 or TRBV12-4 to TRBJ1-4; D is unclear. The V end lost 3 bases, the J end lost 7 bases, and 21 bases lay between the germline ends. CDR3 size: 17 residues. CDR3 region: CASSFPPYPSNSEKLFF. As DNA, the CDR3 is TGTGCCAGCAGTTTCCCCCCGTACCCATCCAATAGTGAAAAACTGTTTTTT.

This clonotype was counted ten times or more. The V call is TRBV7-8, the J call TRBJ1-1; D gene unclear. V gave up 2 bases and J gave up 0 bases, with 10 bases separating them. The germline V gene has CDR1 SGHVS and CDR2 FQNEAQ. This CDR3 region has 15 residues. Here the CDR3 reads CASSLRPYMNTEAFF. CDR3 in DNA: TGTGCCAGCAGCTTAAGGCCATACATGAACACTGAAGCTTTCTTT.

This clonotype has just a few counts. V is TRBV7-3 and J is TRBJ2-1; 7 bases match TRBD2. This CDR3 has 13 amino acids. With 4 bases clipped from V and 6 bases from J, the junction kept 3 bases outside the gene matches. The V gene's germline CDR1 is SGHTA and CDR2 FQGTGA. The CDR3 DNA sequence: TGTGCCAGCAGCTGGGAGGGAAGCAATGAGCAGTTCTTC. As protein: CASSWEGSNEQFF.

V usage is TRBV5-1 and J usage is TRBJ2-2, with 8 bases that match TRBD2. The CDR3 length is 15 residues. V was pared by 5 bases and J by 3 bases, with 6 bases of the junction left unmatched. Germline loops: CDR1 SGHRS, CDR2 YFSETQ. In DNA form, the CDR3 reads TGCGCCAGCAGTTCCGGCGGGGGGCACACCGGGGAGCTGTTTTTT. This codes for CASSSGGGHTGELFF.

In DNA form, the CDR3 reads TGTGCCAGCAGCTCACCAGGGGGTGGGGGCTATGGCTACACCTTC. Protein: CASSSPGGGGYGYTF. The chain combines TRBV7-2 with TRBJ1-2; 7 bases map to TRBD1. This CDR3 is 15 amino acids long. The J segment lost 4 bases and the V segment lost 4 bases, leaving 9 bases of the junction unmatched. Germline V gene sequence: CDR1 SGHTA, CDR2 FQGNSA.

This chain uses TRBV7-2 with TRBJ1-2; 7 bases agree with TRBD1. After removal of 3 bases from V and 4 bases from J, the junction contained 14 bases not matched to a gene. The CDR3 loop spans 17 amino acids. CDR1 SGHTA and CDR2 FQGNSA come from the germline V gene. The CDR3 DNA follows: TGTGCCAGCAGCTTTGGCCCTGAGACAGGGTACCGCTATGGCTACACCTTC. Translated: CASSFGPETGYRYGYTF.

V usage is TRBV6-5 and J usage is TRBJ1-1, with D hard to call. V was clipped by 6 bases and J by 3 bases, with 14 bases between them. The CDR3 contains 14 residues. Germline V CDR1 and CDR2: MNHEY, SVGAGI. The DNA for the CDR3 is TGTGCCAGCAGGCGTGGACGAGGAGACACTGAAGCTTTCTTT. It yields the protein CASRRGRGDTEAFF.

This clonotype was found many times. The CDR3 loop is CASSTSGGAETQYF. In nucleotides, the CDR3 is TGTGCCAGCAGCACTAGCGGGGGGGCAGAGACCCAGTACTTC. The chain combines TRBV12-3 or TRBV12-4 with TRBJ2-5, with 13 bases fitting TRBD2. The CDR3 length is 14 residues. With 6 bases clipped from V and 4 bases from J, the junction kept 2 bases outside the gene matches.

This clonotype was observed many times. The V gene is TRBV10-1, the J gene TRBJ2-2; D is possibly TRBD1 (6 bases). The germline V gene has CDR1 WNHNN and CDR2 SYGVQD (reference sequence). This CDR3 comprises 14 residues. Trimming removed 6 bases from V and 0 bases from J, with 8 bases in between. The DNA of the CDR3 is TGCGCCAGCAGCGACAGGACGAACACCGGGGAGCTGTTTTTT. Residues: CASSDRTNTGELFF.

The sample holds many counts of this clonotype. The chain has TRBV5-1 and TRBJ2-5, with 10 positions matching TRBD2. The germline V gene has CDR1 SGHRS and CDR2 YFSETQ. V lost 0 bases to trimming and J lost 3 bases; unmatched junction nucleotides: 5. The CDR3 totals 16 residues. CDR3 region: CASSLGLLAGEETQYF. CDR3 DNA sequence: TGCGCCAGCAGCTTGGGGCTTCTAGCGGGGGAAGAGACCCAGTACTTC.

In this sample, this clonotype turned up a few times. This chain links TRBV27 with TRBJ2-3; no definite D call. The CDR3 consists of 14 residues. CDR1 and CDR2 (germline): MNHEY, SMNVEV (reference sequence). V was pared by 5 bases and J by 3 bases, with 12 bases between. The CDR3 region has the DNA TGTGCCAGCAGTCCCTACGCCATAACAGATACGCAGTATTTT. Translating gives CASSPYAITDTQYF.

The gene calls are TRBV7-2 and TRBJ2-2, with 9 bases identical to TRBD2. The CDR3 consists of 15 residues. Germline V lookup: CDR1 SGHTA, CDR2 FQGNSA. The V and J ends lost 10 bases and 6 bases, in that order; junction bases with no gene match: 12. In DNA, the CDR3 is TGTGCCACCTTGGGCGGGGGGGCGAGGGCCGGGGAGCTGTTTTTT. It yields the protein CATLGGGARAGELFF.

V usage is TRBV12-3 or TRBV12-4 and J usage is TRBJ1-3; D call uncertain. Trimming pared 6 bases from V and 3 bases from J, leaving 9 bases between. The CDR3 runs 13 residues. CDR3 amino acids: CASSIRVGNTIYF. CDR3 DNA: TGTGCCAGCAGCATTCGGGTTGGAAACACCATATATTTT.

This clonotype was seen repeatedly, ten times or more. The rearrangement uses TRBV5-6 and TRBJ2-7, with 9 bases matching TRBD2. The CDR3 has 13 residues. Germline lookup yields CDR1 SGHDT and CDR2 YYEEEE. V trimming: 4 bases; J trimming: 4 bases; junction bases outside the gene matches: 3. The CDR3 coding sequence is TGTGCCAGCAGCGGCGGGGGGGCTTACGAGCAGTACTTC. The encoded protein is CASSGGGAYEQYF.

The table lists this clonotype with many counts. The gene calls are TRBV12-3 or TRBV12-4 and TRBJ2-6; 10 nucleotides align to TRBD1. This CDR3 is 16 amino acids long. The V segment lost 6 bases and the J segment 0 bases; nucleotides outside the gene matches: 2. CDR3 DNA sequence: TGTGCCAGCAGAGACAGGGGGCTCTCTGGGGCCAACGTCCTGACTTTC. Encoded protein: CASRDRGLSGANVLTF.

The chain links TRBV12-3 or TRBV12-4 to TRBJ1-1, with TRBD1 as a possible D gene (5 bases). V was trimmed by 4 bases and J by 3 bases, leaving 18 bases between them. The CDR3 is 16 amino acids. CDR3 bases: TGTGCCAGCAGTTATGGCACCGGTTTAGGGGACACTGAAGCTTTCTTT. Translating gives CASSYGTGLGDTEAFF.

V gene TRBV9 combines with J gene TRBJ1-4; unclear D gene. CDR1 is SGDLS, CDR2 YYNGEE, per germline. V was trimmed by 4 bases and J by 5 bases, leaving 15 bases between them. This CDR3 has 15 residues. The CDR3 loop reads CASSNKGRENEKLFF. Here the CDR3 DNA reads TGTGCCAGCAGCAACAAGGGTCGGGAGAATGAAAAACTGTTTTTT.

The CDR3 sequence is CASSYITGVVEAFF. CDR3 DNA: TGTGCCAGCAGCTACATTACAGGCGTGGTTGAAGCTTTCTTT. The rearrangement joins TRBV5-6 to TRBJ1-1, with D perhaps TRBD1 (5 bases). The CDR3 totals 14 residues. The V gene's germline CDR1 is SGHDT and CDR2 YYEEEE. Trimming cost V 3 bases and J 7 bases, with 16 bases left between them.

This clonotype was seen only a few times. The chain joins TRBV20-1 to TRBJ2-1, with 10 positions matching TRBD2. Germline CDR1 and CDR2: DFQATT and SNEGSKA (reference sequence). The CDR3 has 15 amino acids. After removal of 5 bases from V and 7 bases from J, the junction contained 11 bases not matched to a gene. CDR3 loop: CSAPKLAGAINEQFF. CDR3 DNA: TGCAGTGCTCCGAAGCTAGCGGGGGCCATAAATGAGCAGTTCTTC.

This clonotype was counted many times. The gene calls are TRBV27 and TRBJ2-3; no clear D gene. CDR3 length: 14 amino acids. V was trimmed by 2 bases and J by 2 bases, leaving 8 bases between them. The germline V gene has CDR1 MNHEY and CDR2 SMNVEV (reference sequence). The DNA for the CDR3 is TGTGCCAGCAGTTTAAAACAGCCCACAGATACGCAGTATTTT. It specifies CASSLKQPTDTQYF.

CDR3 coding DNA: TGTGCCAGCAGCTCCTGGACTAGCGGGGATACGCAGTATTTT. This gives the protein CASSSWTSGDTQYF. V is TRBV9 and J is TRBJ2-3, with 11 bases identical to TRBD2. V gave up 4 bases and J gave up 6 bases; unmatched junction bases: 4. Germline V gene lookup returns CDR1 SGDLS and CDR2 YYNGEE. The CDR3 consists of 14 residues.

The J gene is TRBJ2-3, the V gene TRBV11-2, with D maybe TRBD2 (5 bases). The CDR3 runs 17 residues. V was pared by 2 bases and J by 1 base, with 16 bases between. The germline CDR1 and CDR2 sequences are SGHAT and FQNNGV. The chain's CDR3 is CASSLRRGRDGTDTQYF. The CDR3 region has the DNA TGTGCCAGCAGCTTAAGAAGAGGTCGGGATGGCACAGATACGCAGTATTTT.

Many counts were recorded for this clonotype. This chain joins TRBV20-1 and TRBJ2-1; D gene ambiguous. This CDR3 contains 12 residues. Germline CDR1 and CDR2: DFQATT and SNEGSKA (reference sequence). V was trimmed by 5 bases and J by 6 bases, leaving 11 bases between them. The CDR3 DNA sequence: TGCAGTGCTGGGAAGGAGAGCAATGAGCAGTTCTTC. Encoded protein: CSAGKESNEQFF.

This clonotype was seen at least ten times. The rearrangement joins TRBV4-2 to TRBJ2-5, with 7 bases identical to TRBD2. This CDR3 contains 16 residues. The ends lost 0 bases at V and 4 bases at J; junction bases unmatched: 8. Germline CDR1 is LGHNA and CDR2 is YNFKEQ. CDR3 DNA: TGTGCCAGCAGCCAAGATCTTGGGTGGGGGGGAGAGACCCAGTACTTC. Translated: CASSQDLGWGGETQYF.

In its sample, this clonotype was seen many times. This sequence joins TRBV29-1 and TRBJ2-2; 8 bases are a match to TRBD1. Germline CDR1 and CDR2: SQVTM and ANQGSEA. J lost 5 bases, V lost 7 bases, and 3 bases had no gene match. There are 12 residues in the CDR3. This chain's CDR3 is CSAQGGTGELFF. CDR3 coding DNA: TGCAGCGCACAGGGGGGTACCGGGGAGCTGTTTTTT.

The chain carries TRBV27 and TRBJ2-3; D possibly corresponds to TRBD2 (5 bases). Germline V CDR1 and CDR2: MNHEY, SMNVEV (reference sequence). Trimming took off 3 bases at V and 7 bases at J, with 14 bases between the two ends. The CDR3 extends over 14 amino acids. The CDR3 nucleotides read TGTGCCAGCAGTTTTTCAGCGGAATGGAATACGCAGTATTTT. This translates into CASSFSAEWNTQYF.